The sequence of this T cell receptor (beta chain) was determined in a study of blood T cell repertoires in COVID-19. The method was immunoSEQ multiplex PCR; TCRdb's version includes in-frame clones alone and lacks a portion of them. Of more than 110,000 clones in the sample, about four fifths were seen once. People in the exposed group encountered a COVID-19 case within 2 weeks before entering the study. Germline CDR1 LGHDT, CDR2 YNNKEL (reference sequence). CDR3 length: 15 residues. The V gene end was trimmed by 5 bases and the J gene end by 2 bases; junction bases not matched to a gene: 5. This sequence was found in a woman aged 18-29 years who had been exposed to COVID-19. The gene calls are TRBV3-1 (or the pseudogene TRBV3-2) and TRBJ1-3; 8 bases align to TRBD1. Sequenced: PBMCs or T cells enriched from blood (not recorded which). Here the CDR3 reads CASSRQGLAGNTIYF. The CDR3 DNA reads TGTGCCAGCAGCAGACAGGGGCTAGCTGGAAACACCATATATTTT.